These 17 T cell receptor beta chains share one sample of origin, sequenced in a study of CD8+ T cells in alopecia areata. After isolation, RNA underwent reverse transcription to generate cDNA as the sequencing template. The method was immunoSEQ multiplex PCR; TCRdb's version includes in-frame clones alone and lacks a portion of them. The sample holds 25,000 or so clones; roughly 50% are singletons and the top ten take roughly a third. Material for sequencing was NKG2D-high CD8+ T cells sorted from blood. These TCRs come from a human donor with alopecia areata.

The J gene is TRBJ2-5, the V gene TRBV5-6; D not resolved. The germline gives CDR1 SGHDT, CDR2 YYEEEE. V gave up 2 bases and J gave up 2 bases, with 7 bases separating them. The CDR3 spans 13 residues. CDR3 residues: CASSLSEQETQYF. The CDR3 nucleotides are TGTGCCAGCAGCTTATCAGAACAAGAGACCCAGTACTTC.

The chain recombines TRBV6-5 with TRBJ1-3, with 7 bases identical to TRBD1. The germline gives CDR1 MNHEY, CDR2 SVGAGI. This CDR3 spans 14 amino acids. The V and J ends lost 6 bases and 4 bases, in that order; junction bases with no gene match: 6. The DNA for the CDR3 is TGTGCCAGCAGGATCCGGGACAGAGGAAACACCATATATTTT. Amino acid sequence: CASRIRDRGNTIYF.

The CDR3 DNA reads as TGTGCCAGCAGTGAAGGGGTGCATGGCTACACCTTC. This codes for CASSEGVHGYTF. This sequence joins TRBV25-1 and TRBJ1-2; D unresolved. V lost 2 bases and J lost 6, with 7 bases in between. Germline values: CDR1 MGHDK, CDR2 SYGVNS. The CDR3 consists of 12 residues.

The chain uses TRBV27 and TRBJ2-3, with 8 positions matching TRBD2. Germline loops: CDR1 MNHEY, CDR2 SMNVEV (reference sequence). V lost 0 bases and J lost 6; bases outside the gene matches: 11. CDR3 size: 17 residues. CDR3 loop: CASSLSPAGVYLDTQYF. Written as DNA, the CDR3 is TGTGCCAGCAGTTTATCGCCAGCGGGAGTATATTTGGATACGCAGTATTTT.

The table lists this clone with a few counts. This rearrangement joins TRBV15 to TRBJ1-1; D not certain. Germline CDR1 is LNHNV and CDR2 is YYDKDF (reference sequence). This CDR3 spans 16 amino acids. V was trimmed by 0 bases and J by 6 bases, leaving 17 bases between them. The CDR3 DNA reads as TGTGCCACCAGCAGAGATAGGGCAAGGTGGTCGCCTGAAGCTTTCTTT. This encodes CATSRDRARWSPEAFF.

This chain connects TRBV27 to TRBJ2-1; 15 bases fit TRBD2. Per the germline V gene, CDR1 is MNHEY and CDR2 is SMNVEV (reference sequence). V lost 4 bases and J lost 9; bases outside the gene matches: 16. The CDR3 spans 19 residues. This CDR3 is CASSSGLAGGPAIHIEQFF. The CDR3 nucleotides read TGTGCCAGCAGTTCTGGACTAGCGGGAGGGCCGGCCATTCACATTGAGCAGTTCTTC.

CDR3 sequence: CASIQAGQRGFNYGYTF. The CDR3 coding sequence is TGTGCCAGCATCCAGGCGGGACAACGAGGCTTTAACTATGGCTACACCTTC. The V gene is TRBV7-9, the J gene TRBJ1-2; D is possibly TRBD1 (6 bases). The CDR3 runs 17 residues. The V gene lost 7 bases and the J gene lost 1 base, with 22 bases spanning the gap. Germline CDR1 and CDR2: SEHNR and FQNEAQ (reference sequence).

This clone was seen a handful of times. V usage is TRBV5-1 and J usage is TRBJ2-1; weak D call: TRBD2 (6 bases). CDR1 SGHRS and CDR2 YFSETQ come from the germline V gene. This CDR3 has 13 amino acids. Trimming took 4 bases from V and 3 from J, leaving 8 bases between them. The CDR3 sequence is CASSPAGYNEQFF. The CDR3 region has the DNA TGCGCCAGCAGCCCAGCGGGCTACAATGAGCAGTTCTTC.

This clone appeared a few times. This sequence joins TRBV7-3 and TRBJ1-1; D uncertain. Per germline, CDR1 SGHTA and CDR2 FQGTGA. The CDR3 consists of 14 residues. The V gene lost 1 base and the J gene lost 0 bases, with 6 bases spanning the gap. The CDR3 loop reads CASSLNGLNTEAFF. Here the CDR3 DNA reads TGTGCCAGCAGCTTAAATGGGCTGAACACTGAAGCTTTCTTT.

The CDR3 sequence: CASSSRTSSDEQFF. DNA of the CDR3: TGCGCCAGCAGCTCTAGAACTAGCTCCGATGAGCAGTTCTTC. V usage is TRBV5-1 and J usage is TRBJ2-1; D might be TRBD2 (6 bases). The CDR3 has 14 residues. Germline V CDR1 and CDR2: SGHRS, YFSETQ. Trimming pared 3 bases from V and 8 bases from J, leaving 15 bases between.

This clone appeared a few times. V is TRBV29-1 and J is TRBJ1-2; the match to TRBD1 covers 9 bases. The CDR3 runs to 13 residues. The ends lost 6 bases at V and 7 bases at J; junction bases unmatched: 9. Per germline, CDR1 SQVTM and CDR2 ANQGSEA. DNA of the CDR3: TGCAGCGTCCCGGTACAGGGGGCGCCTGGCTACACCTTC. Encoded protein: CSVPVQGAPGYTF. Based on the CDR3 plus reference TRBV29-1 and TRBJ1-2, the full variable domain is SAVISQKPSRDICQRGTSLTIQCQVDSQVTMMFWYRQQPGQSLTLIATANQGSEATYESGFVIDKFPISRPNLTFSTLTVSNMSPEDSSIYLCSVPVQGAPGYTFGSGTRLTVV.

The chain employs TRBV28 and TRBJ2-6, with 9 nucleotides matching TRBD1. This CDR3 has 17 amino acids. J gave up 4 bases and V 5 bases, and 9 bases lay outside the gene matches. Germline CDR1 and CDR2: MDHEN and SYDVKM. This chain's CDR3 is CASSSRDRASGANVLTF. The CDR3 DNA reads as TGTGCCAGCAGTAGCCGGGACAGGGCGTCGGGGGCCAACGTCCTGACTTTC.

The chain is built from TRBV5-4 and TRBJ2-7; D not resolved. The CDR3 is 12 amino acids. V dropped 2 bases and J dropped 6 bases, with 9 bases sitting between them. CDR1 is SGHNT, CDR2 YYREEE, per germline (reference sequence). The CDR3 here is CASSFRVGEQYF. In DNA, the CDR3 is TGTGCCAGCAGCTTTAGAGTTGGCGAGCAGTACTTC.

This clone was found a few times. This chain joins TRBV2 and TRBJ1-1, with 9 bases that match TRBD1. The CDR3 has 14 amino acids. CDR1 and CDR2 (germline): SNHLY, FYNNEI. The junction had 3 bases not matched to a gene; V was cut back by 3 bases and J by 4 bases. The CDR3 loop reads CASSEGQGFTEAFF. CDR3 in DNA: TGTGCCAGCAGTGAGGGACAGGGTTTCACTGAAGCTTTCTTT.

The table lists this clone with a few counts. This chain connects TRBV18 to TRBJ1-4; no definite D call. In germline, CDR1 is KGHSH, CDR2 LQKENI. The CDR3 extends over 15 amino acids. Deletions cut 3 bases from V and 0 bases from J, with 8 bases between. CDR3 sequence reads: CASSPNPPTNEKLFF. As DNA, the CDR3 is TGTGCCAGCTCACCCAATCCACCAACTAATGAAAAACTGTTTTTT.

This chain links TRBV13 with TRBJ2-1; 9 positions agree with TRBD2. Germline CDR1 and CDR2: PRHDT and FYEKMQ (reference sequence). This CDR3 is 16 amino acids long. V lost 0 bases, J lost 4 bases, and 4 bases stayed unmatched. CDR3: CASSLGTSGDYNEQFF. CDR3 nucleotide sequence: TGTGCCAGCAGCTTAGGGACTAGCGGAGATTACAATGAGCAGTTCTTC. The whole variable domain, filled in from reference TRBV13 and TRBJ2-1, reads AAGVIQSPRHLIKEKRETATLKCYPIPRHDTVYWYQQGPGQDPQFLISFYEKMQSDKGSIPDRFSAQQFSDYHSELNMSSLELGDSALYFCASSLGTSGDYNEQFFGPGTRLTVL.

This clone was seen a handful of times. The chain has TRBV7-9 and TRBJ1-2; no clear D. Germline values: CDR1 SEHNR, CDR2 FQNEAQ (reference sequence). V was shortened by 5 bases and J by 4 bases, with 14 bases between the two germline ends. This CDR3 region has 14 residues. CDR3 sequence reads: CASSPPGYPYGYTF. In DNA form, the CDR3 reads TGTGCCAGCAGCCCCCCGGGGTATCCCTATGGCTACACCTTC.